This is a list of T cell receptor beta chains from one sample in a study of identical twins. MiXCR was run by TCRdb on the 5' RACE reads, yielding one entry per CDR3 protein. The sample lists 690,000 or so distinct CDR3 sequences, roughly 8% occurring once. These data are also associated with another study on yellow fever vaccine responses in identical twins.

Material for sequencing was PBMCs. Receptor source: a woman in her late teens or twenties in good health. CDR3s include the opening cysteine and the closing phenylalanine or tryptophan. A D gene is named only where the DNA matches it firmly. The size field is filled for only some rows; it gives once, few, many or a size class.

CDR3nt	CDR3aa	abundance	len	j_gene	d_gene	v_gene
TGTGCCAGCAGCCAAGAAGTTGGGGTAGCAGGTGCTTACCGGTACGAGCAGTACTTC	CASSQEVGVAGAYRYEQYF	few	19	TRBJ2-7	.	TRBV14
TGTGCCAGTAGTATAGCATACAGCTCCTACAATGAGCAGTTCTTC	CASSIAYSSYNEQFF	.	15	TRBJ2-1	.	TRBV19
TGTGCCAGCAGTAGACCGGGACACGGAGCCTACGAGCAGTACTTC	CASSRPGHGAYEQYF	many	15	TRBJ2-7	.	TRBV6-1
TGTGCCAGCAGCTTAGGGTTCAGGGGAGAGACCCAGTACTTC	CASSLGFRGETQYF	few	14	TRBJ2-5	.	TRBV13
TGCGCCAGCAGCCTAGGGGGTTCTGGCTACACCTTC	CASSLGGSGYTF	many	12	TRBJ1-2	.	TRBV12-3/TRBV12-4
TGCAGCGTTGAATCCTACAGGGTAATCTTAGGCGATGAGCAGTTCTTC	CSVESYRVILGDEQFF	many	16	TRBJ2-1	.	TRBV29-1
TGCAGTGCTAGCCTCCTTGGGGCATTCACCTACGAGCAGTACTTC	CSASLLGAFTYEQYF	many	15	TRBJ2-7	.	TRBV20-1
TGTGCCATCAGTGAATCGGGGCAAGGCGAGCAGTACTTC	CAISESGQGEQYF	few	13	TRBJ2-7	.	TRBV10-3
TGTGCCACCTCAGGACTAGCGGGAGAATCCTACGAGCAGTACTTC	CATSGLAGESYEQYF	few	15	TRBJ2-7	TRBD2	TRBV27
TGTGCCATCAGTGTGGGACAGGGAACGGATACGCAGTATTTT	CAISVGQGTDTQYF	few	14	TRBJ2-3	TRBD1	TRBV10-3
TGCAGTGCTTCTAGAAGACTAGCGTTAGGGTACGAGCAGTACTTC	CSASRRLALGYEQYF	few	15	TRBJ2-7	TRBD2	TRBV20-1
TGTGCCAGCAGCTTATTGCCGCCTAGCGGAGCGTTGTACGAGCAGTACTTC	CASSLLPPSGALYEQYF	.	17	TRBJ2-7	TRBD2	TRBV7-2